This is a list of T cell receptor beta chains from one sample in a study of blood T cells in healthy people across ages. One entry per CDR3 protein results from TCRdb running MiXCR on the 5' RACE reads. The data show some 370,000 distinct CDR3 sequences, with approximately 47% seen just once and 45% to 60% held by the top ten. The sample comprised blood. Source of these receptors: a man between 60 and 70 years old in good health. The CDR3 runs from the conserved cysteine through the conserved F or W. A D gene is named only where the DNA matches it firmly. The listing skips clone size in some rows; elsewhere it reads once, few, many or a size class.

d_gene: -
len: 16
j_gene: TRBJ2-4
abundance: -
v_gene: TRBV11-1
CDR3aa: CASSLAGLRGTDIQYF

d_gene: -
len: 13
j_gene: TRBJ1-6
abundance: -
v_gene: TRBV7-2
CDR3aa: CASSTPGLIPLHF

d_gene: TRBD1
len: 17
j_gene: TRBJ1-6
abundance: -
v_gene: TRBV10-3
CDR3aa: CASSITPAGGTYSPLHF

d_gene: -
len: 17
j_gene: TRBJ2-6
abundance: -
v_gene: TRBV5-1
CDR3aa: CASSLAGRISGANVLTF

d_gene: -
len: 12
j_gene: TRBJ1-2
abundance: few
v_gene: TRBV4-3
CDR3aa: CASSYTGSGYTF

d_gene: -
len: 14
j_gene: TRBJ2-1
abundance: -
v_gene: TRBV9
CDR3aa: CASSFQTGVREQFF

d_gene: TRBD1
len: 13
j_gene: TRBJ2-1
abundance: few
v_gene: TRBV20-1
CDR3aa: CSASAQGADEQFF

d_gene: -
len: 16
j_gene: TRBJ1-6
abundance: few
v_gene: TRBV27
CDR3aa: CASSTQQVSGNSPLHF

d_gene: -
len: 16
j_gene: -
abundance: -
v_gene: TRBV18
CDR3aa: CASSPTMGGENYEQYF

d_gene: -
len: 12
j_gene: TRBJ2-1
abundance: few
v_gene: TRBV24-1
CDR3aa: CATSDSVGEQFF

d_gene: TRBD2
len: 16
j_gene: TRBJ2-1
abundance: -
v_gene: TRBV6-5
CDR3aa: CASSSLAGASYNEQFF

d_gene: TRBD1
len: 13
j_gene: TRBJ1-2
abundance: -
v_gene: TRBV29-1
CDR3aa: CSDATGSNYGYTF

d_gene: TRBD1
len: 15
j_gene: -
abundance: once
v_gene: TRBV20-1
CDR3aa: CSARDVRLDRNEQYF

d_gene: TRBD1
len: 14
j_gene: TRBJ2-3
abundance: -
v_gene: TRBV6-5
CDR3aa: CASRTGKKADTQYF

d_gene: -
len: 12
j_gene: TRBJ2-7
abundance: few
v_gene: TRBV25-1
CDR3aa: CASSTLSNEQYF

d_gene: TRBD1
len: 14
j_gene: TRBJ2-7
abundance: many
v_gene: TRBV5-1
CDR3aa: CASSSRDRVGEQYF

d_gene: TRBD2
len: 14
j_gene: TRBJ2-1
abundance: -
v_gene: TRBV20-1
CDR3aa: CIPGTSGPYNEQFF

d_gene: TRBD2
len: 16
j_gene: TRBJ2-3
abundance: many
v_gene: TRBV2
CDR3aa: CASSGLGLAVTDTQYF

d_gene: -
len: 13
j_gene: TRBJ2-1
abundance: -
v_gene: TRBV20-1
CDR3aa: CSASRGGYGEQFF

d_gene: -
len: 15
j_gene: TRBJ2-3
abundance: few
v_gene: TRBV5-1
CDR3aa: CASSFGLPYTDTQYF

d_gene: TRBD2
len: 15
j_gene: TRBJ2-3
abundance: -
v_gene: TRBV28
CDR3aa: CASSLPLAGADTQYF

d_gene: -
len: 10
j_gene: TRBJ1-1
abundance: -
v_gene: TRBV6-2/TRBV6-3
CDR3aa: CASLLAEAFF

d_gene: -
len: 11
j_gene: TRBJ2-7
abundance: many
v_gene: TRBV20-1
CDR3aa: CSATPVGEQYF

d_gene: -
len: 14
j_gene: TRBJ1-1
abundance: -
v_gene: TRBV3-1
CDR3aa: CASSQDTGSLEAFF

d_gene: TRBD1
len: 17
j_gene: TRBJ1-5
abundance: -
v_gene: TRBV6-6
CDR3aa: CASSYPGQGPRNQPQHF

d_gene: -
len: 12
j_gene: TRBJ1-1
abundance: -
v_gene: TRBV12-3/TRBV12-4
CDR3aa: CASSPTDREAFF

d_gene: -
len: 14
j_gene: TRBJ2-5
abundance: -
v_gene: TRBV5-6
CDR3aa: CASSFDHDQETQYF

d_gene: -
len: 16
j_gene: TRBJ2-3
abundance: -
v_gene: TRBV6-5
CDR3aa: CASSYGGPGTTDTQYF

d_gene: TRBD2
len: 16
j_gene: TRBJ2-7
abundance: few
v_gene: TRBV12-3/TRBV12-4
CDR3aa: CASSSRSTSGSSEQYF

d_gene: -
len: 13
j_gene: TRBJ2-3
abundance: -
v_gene: TRBV30
CDR3aa: CAWSVAGTDTQYF

d_gene: -
len: 16
j_gene: -
abundance: -
v_gene: TRBV27
CDR3aa: CASSLYPGVMTYEQYF

d_gene: TRBD2
len: 14
j_gene: TRBJ2-5
abundance: -
v_gene: TRBV20-1
CDR3aa: CSAMGLAGVEHQYF

d_gene: -
len: 15
j_gene: TRBJ2-1
abundance: -
v_gene: TRBV7-9
CDR3aa: CASSPGGIQAAEQFF

d_gene: -
len: 12
j_gene: -
abundance: few
v_gene: TRBV10-3
CDR3aa: CAISNNDYEQYF

d_gene: -
len: 14
j_gene: TRBJ2-1
abundance: few
v_gene: TRBV5-1
CDR3aa: CASSPDRTHNEQFF

d_gene: -
len: 16
j_gene: TRBJ1-4
abundance: -
v_gene: TRBV11-2
CDR3aa: CASSLERAATNEKLFF

d_gene: -
len: 13
j_gene: TRBJ1-2
abundance: few
v_gene: TRBV7-2
CDR3aa: CASSQLGPLGYTF

d_gene: -
len: 14
j_gene: TRBJ1-2
abundance: few
v_gene: TRBV7-2
CDR3aa: CASSSGILGYGYTF

d_gene: TRBD2
len: 13
j_gene: TRBJ2-1
abundance: few
v_gene: TRBV6-2/TRBV6-3
CDR3aa: CASSWSGNNEQFF

d_gene: -
len: 14
j_gene: TRBJ2-4
abundance: few
v_gene: TRBV28
CDR3aa: CASSFPPPLGIQYF

d_gene: TRBD1
len: 17
j_gene: TRBJ2-6
abundance: -
v_gene: TRBV9
CDR3aa: CASSPGQGAGGANVLTF